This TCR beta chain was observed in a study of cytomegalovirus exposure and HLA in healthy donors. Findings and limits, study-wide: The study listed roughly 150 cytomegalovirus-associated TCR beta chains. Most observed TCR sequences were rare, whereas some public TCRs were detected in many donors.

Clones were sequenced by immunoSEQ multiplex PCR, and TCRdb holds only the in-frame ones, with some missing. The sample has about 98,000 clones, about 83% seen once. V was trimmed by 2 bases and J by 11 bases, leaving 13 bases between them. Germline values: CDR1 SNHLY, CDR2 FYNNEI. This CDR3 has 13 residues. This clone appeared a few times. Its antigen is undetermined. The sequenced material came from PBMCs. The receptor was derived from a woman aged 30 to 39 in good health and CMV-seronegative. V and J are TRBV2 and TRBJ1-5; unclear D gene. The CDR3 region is CASSEYSSNAQHF. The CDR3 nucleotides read TGTGCCAGCAGTGAATACAGTTCGAACGCCCAGCATTTT.